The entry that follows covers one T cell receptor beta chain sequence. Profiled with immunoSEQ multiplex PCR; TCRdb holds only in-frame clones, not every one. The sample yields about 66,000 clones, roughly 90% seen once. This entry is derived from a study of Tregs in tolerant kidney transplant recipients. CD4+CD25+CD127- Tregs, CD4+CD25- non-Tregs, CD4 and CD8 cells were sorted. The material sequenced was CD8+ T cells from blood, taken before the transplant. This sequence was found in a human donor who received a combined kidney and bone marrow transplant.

DNA of the CDR3: TGTGCCAGCAGTCCGACTAGCTTTCTAGATACGCAGTATTTT. Translation: CASSPTSFLDTQYF. The chain employs TRBV27 and TRBJ2-3; 7 nucleotides align to TRBD2. The germline CDR1 and CDR2 sequences are MNHEY and SMNVEV (reference sequence). The CDR3 spans 14 residues. J was trimmed by 5 bases and V by 5 bases; bases with no gene match: 7.